Following are 15 T cell receptor beta chains from one sample sequenced in a study of T cells in Graves' hyperthyroidism and ophthalmopathy. TCR beta CDR3 regions were amplified from RNA. In the first-round RT-PCR of the TCR CDR3, the HTBI primer set was used. TCRdb redid the calling of the multiplex PCR reads with MiXCR, one entry per CDR3 protein. The sample records 500,000 to 550,000 distinct CDR3 sequences, about 20% being singletons. Sequencing input: blood. The source is a man aged 35 to 55 with Graves' ophthalmopathy.

The chain combines TRBV3-1 with TRBJ2-4; maybe TRBD1 (6 bases). The CDR3 extends over 18 amino acids. The germline V and J ends were trimmed by 3 bases and 0 bases, with 18 bases remaining between them. CDR1 LGHDT and CDR2 YNNKEL come from the germline V gene (reference sequence). CDR3 DNA: TGTGCCAGCAGCCATTATGAAGGGGGAAACATAGCCAAAAACATTCAGTACTTC. It codes for CASSHYEGGNIAKNIQYF.

The V call is TRBV5-1, the J call TRBJ2-5, with unresolved D. The CDR3 consists of 14 residues. V was cut by 2 bases and J by 3 bases, with 11 bases left in between. Germline-derived CDR1 and CDR2 are SGHRS and YFSETQ. CDR3: CASSFGRLEETQYF. The CDR3 coding sequence is TGCGCCAGCAGCTTTGGTAGGCTAGAAGAGACCCAGTACTTC. The whole variable domain, filled in from reference TRBV5-1 and TRBJ2-5, reads KAGVTQTPRYLIKTRGQQVTLSCSPISGHRSVSWYQQTPGQGLQFLFEYFSETQRNKGNFPGRFSGRQFSNSRSEMNVSTLELGDSALYLCASSFGRLEETQYFGPGTRLLVL.

This clonotype came up many times. CDR3 sequence: CASSPSTGGASYNEQFF. The CDR3 DNA follows: TGTGCCAGCAGTCCCTCGACAGGGGGCGCCTCCTACAATGAGCAGTTCTTC. The chain carries TRBV2 and TRBJ2-1; 10 nucleotides align to TRBD1. The CDR3 loop spans 17 amino acids. Germline loops: CDR1 SNHLY, CDR2 FYNNEI. Trimming took 5 bases from V and 0 from J; bases not matched to a gene: 7.

In DNA form, the CDR3 reads TGTGCCACCCGACTAGCGGGAAACACCGGGGAGCTGTTTTTT. This translates into CATRLAGNTGELFF. The V gene is TRBV28, the J gene TRBJ2-2, with 11 positions matching TRBD2. V was pared by 10 bases and J by 2 bases, with 3 bases of the junction left unmatched. The germline gives CDR1 MDHEN, CDR2 SYDVKM. This CDR3 has 14 residues.

This clonotype was counted between two and nine times. CDR3: CASSSPSSWTGANVLTF. The CDR3 nucleotides are TGTGCCAGCAGTTCGCCCAGTTCGTGGACTGGGGCCAACGTCCTGACTTTC. The chain recombines TRBV6-1 with TRBJ2-6; D is unresolved. Germline assignment: CDR1 MNHNS and CDR2 SASEGT. V was trimmed by 5 bases and J by 2 bases, leaving 16 bases between them. The CDR3 has 17 amino acids.

This clonotype was found a few times. The CDR3, as DNA: TGTGCCAGTACTGATTCGTCACAGGGATTTTCCTACAATGAGCAGTTCTTC. It yields the protein CASTDSSQGFSYNEQFF. The chain combines TRBV19 with TRBJ2-1; D may be TRBD1 (6 bases). The CDR3 length is 17 residues. Between the trimmed V and J ends, which lost 7 bases and 1 base, there was a span of 20 bases. CDR1 and CDR2 (germline): LNHDA, SQIVND (reference sequence). Variable domain in full (rest from reference TRBV19 and TRBJ2-1): DGGITQSPKYLFRKEGQNVTLSCEQNLNHDAMYWYRQDPGQGLRLIYYSQIVNDFQKGDIAEGYSVSREKKESFPLTVTSAQKNPTAFYLCASTDSSQGFSYNEQFFGPGTRLTVL.

This rearrangement joins TRBV4-1 to TRBJ2-7; 10 bases are shared with TRBD1. The CDR3 has 15 amino acids. V lost 1 base to trimming and J lost 3 bases; unmatched junction nucleotides: 3. CDR1 MGHRA and CDR2 YSYEKL come from the germline V gene. The CDR3 DNA reads as TGCGCCAGCAGCCAAGGGGACAGGGGCATCTACGAGCAGTACTTC. Protein product: CASSQGDRGIYEQYF.

Points on this clonotype: A single base separates this from a much larger clone, so it may be a read error. Since no conserved phenylalanine or tryptophan closes the CDR3, a read error is the likely cause. The gene calls are TRBV3-1 and TRBJ1-2; a weak D match, TRBD1 (6 bases). CDR3 length equals 12 residues. CDR1 is LGHDT and CDR2 is YNNKEL in the germline V gene (reference sequence). Deletions cut 3 bases from V and 7 bases from J, with 9 bases between. As DNA, the CDR3 is TGTGCCAGCAGCCAGCAGACAGGTGGCTACACCCTC. This translates into CASSQQTGGYTL.

The V gene is TRBV7-9, the J gene TRBJ2-3, with D possibly being TRBD1 (5 bases). V dropped 5 bases and J dropped 2 bases, with 14 bases sitting between them. Germline CDR1 and CDR2: SEHNR and FQNEAQ (reference sequence). CDR3 length: 15 residues. The CDR3 loop is CASSPDRLYTDTQYF. CDR3 nucleotide sequence: TGTGCCAGCAGCCCCGACAGACTTTACACAGATACGCAGTATTTT.

This clonotype occurred a few times. The J gene is TRBJ2-2, the V gene TRBV24-1, with 9 bases identical to TRBD1. The CDR3 covers 15 residues. Germline V CDR1 and CDR2: KGHDR, SFDVKD. Trimming at V came to 2 bases and at J to 3 bases, leaving 0 bases not matched to a gene. The CDR3 reads CATSDWDRDTGELFF. CDR3 coding DNA: TGTGCCACCAGTGATTGGGACAGGGACACCGGGGAGCTGTTTTTT.

This clonotype was seen more than once but under ten times. The chain joins TRBV6-1 to TRBJ2-6; TRBD1 agrees at 8 bases. With V trimmed by 5 bases and J by 4 bases, 4 bases remained unmatched. The CDR3 sequence is 15 residues long. The germline gives CDR1 MNHNS, CDR2 SASEGT. This chain's CDR3 is CASSKTGGGANVLTF. The DNA for the CDR3 is TGTGCCAGCAGTAAAACAGGGGGGGGGGCCAACGTCCTGACTTTC.

This clonotype was detected many times. The J gene is TRBJ2-5, the V gene TRBV5-1, with D tentatively TRBD1 (6 bases). The CDR3 consists of 14 residues. The V and J ends lost 0 bases and 5 bases respectively, with 11 bases between them. Germline CDR1 is SGHRS and CDR2 is YFSETQ. The CDR3, as DNA: TGCGCCAGCAGCTTGGGACAGGATGTTGAGACCCAGTACTTC. This codes for CASSLGQDVETQYF.

The chain carries TRBV12-3 or TRBV12-4 and TRBJ2-5; D uncertain. The germline V and J ends were trimmed by 6 bases and 7 bases, with 12 bases remaining between them. This CDR3 contains 12 residues. The CDR3 sequence: CASSQSLGTQYF. The CDR3 DNA sequence: TGTGCCAGCAGCCAGTCCTTGGGGACCCAGTACTTC.

This clonotype was seen a handful of times. The genes are TRBV7-2 and TRBJ2-3, with D tentatively TRBD1 or TRBD2 (5 bases each). The CDR3 totals 15 residues. Deletions cut 4 bases from V and 0 bases from J, with 11 bases between. CDR1 and CDR2 from the germline V gene are SGHTA and FQGNSA. CDR3 protein: CASSSSRGSTDTQYF. The DNA for the CDR3 is TGTGCCAGCAGCTCGTCGAGGGGTAGCACAGATACGCAGTATTTT.

The V call is TRBV4-2, the J call TRBJ1-3; no clear D gene. The V end was cut by 5 bases, the J end by 3 bases, with 14 bases between. The CDR3 has 15 amino acids. CDR1 LGHNA and CDR2 YNFKEQ come from the germline V gene. CDR3 amino acids: CASSSRALHGNTIYF. CDR3 nucleotide sequence: TGTGCCAGCAGCTCCCGGGCCCTACATGGAAACACCATATATTTT.